What follows is one T cell receptor (beta chain) and its context. Antigen specificity is unknown. This sample was taken from a study of shared clonotypes between healthy human individuals. Within Nashville, Tennessee resided all donors, each a Caucasian adult. Some 100 million PBMCs went into genomic DNA for unsorted samples. Sequencing used immunoSEQ multiplex PCR; TCRdb keeps in-frame clones, though not all of them. The sample contains about 520,000 clones, about 85% of which appear only once. With 6 bases removed from V and 4 bases from J, the gap between germline ends came to 18 bases. Germline values: CDR1 SNHLY, CDR2 FYNNEI. This CDR3 spans 16 amino acids. General study points: Clonotype sharing across donors was expected to vary with sequencing depth.

Sample: PBMCs. The receptor comes from a woman between 35 and 50 years old in good health. Some clones in this sample may be carry-over from other donors' samples. V usage is TRBV2 and J usage is TRBJ2-2; no clear D. CDR3 region: CASSPLRISSTGELFF. The CDR3 DNA reads as TGTGCCAGCAGCCCCTTGAGGATCTCCTCCACCGGGGAGCTGTTTTTT.